These T cell receptor beta chains were read from a single sample in a study of cytomegalovirus exposure and HLA in healthy donors. Repertoires were generated with immunoSEQ multiplex PCR, while TCRdb's copy carries only in-frame clones and drops some. Counted here are about 190,000 clones, 79% occurring once; the ten biggest clones make up 1.6%. The specimen sequenced was PBMCs. Receptors originate from a woman in her late teens or twenties in good health and CMV-seronegative. The CDR3 runs from the conserved cysteine through the conserved F or W. Each record gives: clone size, J gene, V gene, D gene, CDR3 DNA, CDR3 protein. The D gene is left open where the match is weak. Clone sizes are given selectively: once, few, many, or a class where the clone is expanded.

clone size: NA; J gene: TRBJ2-7; V gene: TRBV4-3; D gene: TRBD1; CDR3 DNA: TGCGCCAGCAGCCAAGGCCAGGGGGCCTACGAGCAGTACTTC; CDR3 protein: CASSQGQGAYEQYF
clone size: NA; J gene: TRBJ1-1; V gene: TRBV4-2; D gene: NA; CDR3 DNA: TGTGCCAGCAGCCAAGATAACACGAACACTGAAGCTTTCTTT; CDR3 protein: CASSQDNTNTEAFF
clone size: NA; J gene: TRBJ2-1; V gene: TRBV9; D gene: TRBD2; CDR3 DNA: TGTGCCAGCAGCGCCTTAGCGGGGGCTGAGCAGTTCTTC; CDR3 protein: CASSALAGAEQFF
clone size: NA; J gene: TRBJ2-7; V gene: TRBV19; D gene: NA; CDR3 DNA: TGTGCCAGTAGGGCCGGGAACGAGCAGTACTTC; CDR3 protein: CASRAGNEQYF
clone size: NA; J gene: TRBJ2-7; V gene: TRBV28; D gene: TRBD1; CDR3 DNA: TGTGCGGGGAATAGAGGGGGCGCGGGCGAGCAGTACTTC; CDR3 protein: CAGNRGGAGEQYF
clone size: NA; J gene: TRBJ1-6; V gene: TRBV7-3; D gene: TRBD1; CDR3 DNA: TGTGCCAGCAGCAAAGGACAGGGAGTCTCACCCCTCCACTTT; CDR3 protein: CASSKGQGVSPLHF
clone size: NA; J gene: TRBJ1-2; V gene: TRBV30; D gene: TRBD1; CDR3 DNA: TGTGCCCCCCAACGGGCGGACAGGGTCTTCACCTTC; CDR3 protein: CAPQRADRVFTF
clone size: few; J gene: TRBJ1-2; V gene: TRBV10-3; D gene: NA; CDR3 DNA: TGTGCCATCAGTGAGGGAGGAGGGCAGGTAGATGGCTACACCTTC; CDR3 protein: CAISEGGGQVDGYTF
clone size: NA; J gene: TRBJ1-6; V gene: TRBV9; D gene: TRBD1; CDR3 DNA: TGTGCCAGCAGCGAGACCGGGACAGGGAATTCACCCCTCCACTTT; CDR3 protein: CASSETGTGNSPLHF
clone size: NA; J gene: TRBJ2-7; V gene: TRBV9; D gene: TRBD2; CDR3 DNA: TGTGCCAGCAGCGTAGGTGGGGGGGTCTCCTACGAGCAGTACTTC; CDR3 protein: CASSVGGGVSYEQYF
clone size: NA; J gene: TRBJ1-5; V gene: TRBV7-8; D gene: NA; CDR3 DNA: TGTGCCAGCAGCTTAGCGGGGGCTCAGCCCCAGCATTTT; CDR3 protein: CASSLAGAQPQHF
clone size: NA; J gene: TRBJ2-7; V gene: TRBV7-9; D gene: TRBD1; CDR3 DNA: TGTGCCAGCAGCTCGTGGACAGGAGTCTACGAGCAGTACTTC; CDR3 protein: CASSSWTGVYEQYF
clone size: once; J gene: TRBJ2-3; V gene: TRBV7-2; D gene: TRBD2; CDR3 DNA: TGTGCCAGCAGCCGCAAGACTAGCGGGGGGACTAGCACAGATACGCAGTATTTT; CDR3 protein: CASSRKTSGGTSTDTQYF
clone size: NA; J gene: TRBJ2-5; V gene: TRBV28; D gene: TRBD2; CDR3 DNA: TGTGCCAGCAGTGCGGGGGGGTACCAAGAGACCCAGTACTTC; CDR3 protein: CASSAGGYQETQYF
clone size: NA; J gene: TRBJ1-1; V gene: TRBV6-6; D gene: NA; CDR3 DNA: TGTGCCAGCAGTTCCCGTGCGGGGGGTACTGAAGCTTTCTTT; CDR3 protein: CASSSRAGGTEAFF
clone size: NA; J gene: TRBJ2-1; V gene: TRBV5-6; D gene: NA; CDR3 DNA: TGTGCCAGCAGCTTTGGGGACACCACCTACAATGAGCAGTTCTTC; CDR3 protein: CASSFGDTTYNEQFF
clone size: NA; J gene: TRBJ1-2; V gene: TRBV5-1; D gene: NA; CDR3 DNA: TGCGCCAGCAGCCTCCGCCTCCAACCCGCGCCCTCCTCCTATGGCTACACCTTC; CDR3 protein: CASSLRLQPAPSSYGYTF
clone size: NA; J gene: TRBJ1-1; V gene: TRBV7-8; D gene: TRBD1; CDR3 DNA: TGTGCCAGCAGAAATCACCGCCCTTTACAGGGGGTAAGTGGTACTGAAGCTTTCTTT; CDR3 protein: CASRNHRPLQGVSGTEAFF
clone size: NA; J gene: TRBJ1-1; V gene: TRBV5-1; D gene: NA; CDR3 DNA: TGCGCCAGCAGCTTGAAAACGGGATTGAACACTGAAGCTTTCTTT; CDR3 protein: CASSLKTGLNTEAFF
clone size: NA; J gene: TRBJ1-5; V gene: TRBV28; D gene: NA; CDR3 DNA: TGTGCCAGCAGCTATAGGTCACGGGACACGGCATATAGCAATCAGCCCCAGCATTTT; CDR3 protein: CASSYRSRDTAYSNQPQHF
clone size: NA; J gene: TRBJ2-3; V gene: TRBV5-4; D gene: TRBD1; CDR3 DNA: TGTGCCGCAGGAGGGACAGGGACTGTAGATACGCAGTATTTT; CDR3 protein: CAAGGTGTVDTQYF
clone size: once; J gene: TRBJ2-3; V gene: TRBV14; D gene: TRBD1; CDR3 DNA: TGTGCCAGCAGCCAAGTGGGGACAGGGCCTTCACATACGCAGTATTTT; CDR3 protein: CASSQVGTGPSHTQYF
clone size: once; J gene: TRBJ1-2; V gene: TRBV28; D gene: NA; CDR3 DNA: TGTGCCAGCAGCGGGGGGGGCGCGGGTGGCTACACCTTC; CDR3 protein: CASSGGGAGGYTF
clone size: few; J gene: TRBJ1-1; V gene: TRBV6-6; D gene: TRBD1; CDR3 DNA: TGTGCCAGCAGTTACACAGGGACAGGGGGCACTGAAGCTTTCTTT; CDR3 protein: CASSYTGTGGTEAFF
clone size: NA; J gene: TRBJ2-6; V gene: TRBV30; D gene: NA; CDR3 DNA: TGTGCCTGGAGCGCTAGACGGATCTCTGGGGCCAACGTCCTGACTTTC; CDR3 protein: CAWSARRISGANVLTF
clone size: once; J gene: TRBJ2-3; V gene: TRBV5-1; D gene: TRBD1; CDR3 DNA: TGCGCCAGCAGCTTGGCCGGACAGGCCACAGATACGCAGTATTTT; CDR3 protein: CASSLAGQATDTQYF
clone size: NA; J gene: TRBJ2-1; V gene: TRBV28; D gene: TRBD1; CDR3 DNA: TGTGCCAGCAGGGGACAGGGGGCACATGAGCAGTTCTTC; CDR3 protein: CASRGQGAHEQFF
clone size: NA; J gene: TRBJ1-1; V gene: TRBV29-1; D gene: NA; CDR3 DNA: TGCAGCGTTCTACAGGGTGGTTCTGGAGCTTTCTTT; CDR3 protein: CSVLQGGSGAFF
clone size: NA; J gene: TRBJ2-5; V gene: TRBV28; D gene: NA; CDR3 DNA: TGTGCCAGCAGTTTTACTTCAGAGGAGGAGACCCAGTACTTC; CDR3 protein: CASSFTSEEETQYF